Following are 7 T cell receptor beta chains from one sample sequenced in a study of regulatory T cells in long-lasting Graves disease (dated by TCRdb to about 2021). Library prep was done by multiplex PCR. Sequencing used an Illumina HiSeq 4000. To build TCR beta libraries, CDR3 regions were amplified by Arm-PCR using iRepertoire HTBI primers. TCRdb took the public reads, trimmed them with fastp at Q25, ran MiXCR for clone calling and kept in-frame beta chains. Merged by CDR3 protein, the rows form single entries marked with the most common genes and DNA. This sample gives about 320,000 distinct CDR3 sequences in total; under 20% of them show up just once. The leading ten clones occupy about 36% of the sample. This sample's time point label indicates: newly diagnosed GD, antithyroid drugs for less than 3 months. For both TCR sequencing and RNA sequencing, RNA was extracted from PBMCs using TRIzol.

Sequencing was performed on peripheral blood mononuclear cells (PBMCs), taken at new diagnosis, from a patient treated with antithyroid drugs. The origin of the receptors is a female donor with Graves disease.

The V and J genes are TRBV6-2 or TRBV6-3 and TRBJ2-2; 12 nucleotides agree with TRBD2. The CDR3 has 16 amino acids. Germline CDR1 reads MNHEY; CDR2 reads SVGEGT. V was pared by 7 bases and J by 4 bases, with 7 bases of the junction left unmatched. CDR3 residues: CASTRLAGAVTGELFF. The CDR3 coding sequence is TGTGCCAGCACCAGACTAGCGGGAGCGGTCACCGGGGAGCTGTTTTTT.

The J gene is TRBJ2-2, the V gene TRBV6-2 or TRBV6-3, with TRBD1 matching 12 bases. The trim removed 7 bases at V and 7 bases at J, leaving 7 bases unmatched. The CDR3 sequence is 15 residues long. Germline CDR1 and CDR2: MNHEY and SVGEGT. DNA for the CDR3: TGTGCCAGCACCCGGGACAGGGGGCAGGGCGGGGAGCTGTTTTTT. As protein: CASTRDRGQGGELFF.

V and J are TRBV5-5 and TRBJ1-2; 8 bases match TRBD1. Losses at the gene ends were 5 bases for V and 3 bases for J; bases not matched to a gene: 6. CDR3 size: 14 residues. Germline V lookup: CDR1 SGHKS, CDR2 YYEKEE (reference sequence). The DNA for the CDR3 is TGTGCCAGCAGAGGACAGGGCTTTGACTATGGCTACACCTTC. Translated: CASRGQGFDYGYTF.

This clonotype was counted at least ten times. The J gene is TRBJ2-3, the V gene TRBV12-3 or TRBV12-4; D is ambiguous. There are 14 residues in the CDR3. V was cut by 3 bases and J by 2 bases, with 9 bases left in between. The CDR3 coding sequence is TGTGCCAGCAGTTTTTCGGAGCTCACAGATACGCAGTATTTT. Its protein is CASSFSELTDTQYF.

This clonotype appeared a few times. This sequence joins TRBV7-2 and TRBJ2-7, with TRBD1 matching 8 bases. The CDR3 loop spans 16 amino acids. Germline CDR1 and CDR2: SGHTA and FQGNSA. V shed 5 bases and J 6 bases; nucleotides not matched to a gene: 15. The chain's CDR3 is CASSVRRDRSALEQYF. CDR3 bases: TGTGCCAGCAGCGTACGGAGGGACAGGTCAGCCCTCGAGCAGTACTTC.

As concerns this clonotype: A far larger clone is one nucleotide away, so this likely arose from a read error. This chain joins TRBV27 and TRBJ2-3; TRBD2 might be the D (5 bases). Germline lookup yields CDR1 MNHEY and CDR2 SMNVEV (reference sequence). Between the trimmed V and J ends, which lost 5 bases and 0 bases, there was a span of 12 bases. The CDR3 totals 15 residues. In DNA, the CDR3 is TGTGCCAGCAGTGACGTCGGCGGGAGCACAGATACGCAGTATTTT. This codes for CASSDVGGSTDTQYF.

At least ten counts were recorded for this clonotype. This chain joins TRBV28 and TRBJ2-2, with 10 nucleotides matching TRBD2. The germline V gene encodes CDR1 MDHEN and CDR2 SYDVKM. The CDR3 is 17 residues long. V lost 3 bases, J lost 7 bases, and 11 bases stayed unmatched. CDR3 in amino acids: CASSFESLAGVIGELFF. DNA of the CDR3: TGTGCCAGCAGTTTTGAAAGTCTAGCGGGAGTTATCGGGGAGCTGTTTTTT.